This passage covers 16 T cell receptor beta chains from one sample sequenced in a study of Ad26.COV2.S vaccination and SARS-CoV-2 variants (dated by TCRdb to the early 2020s). The library was prepared using the immunoSEQ multiplex PCR assay. TCRdb carries this immuneACCESS record with in-frame sequences only. Its versions omit some clonotypes, under half of them owing to an unresolved V gene in the studies checked, with the rest unexplained. This sample is represented by 350,000 to 500,000 clones; roughly 87% of them were singletons. The ten largest clones take up less than 4.5% of the sample. Sample treatment or condition, as interpreted from the label and publication: some 19 received Ad26.COV2.S at low or high dose, single or two shots; roughly 5 received placebo; per-sample allocation not given. Repertoires of vaccine and placebo recipients were sequenced from samples collected on day 63 after the first injection.

The sample here was peripheral blood, taken in a trial of Ad26.COV2.S vaccine versus placebo. These receptors came from a person between 18 and 59 years old who received the Ad26.COV2.S COVID-19 vaccine or a placebo.

This sequence joins TRBV29-1 and TRBJ2-7, with TRBD1 matching over 7 bases. The V segment lost 7 bases and the J segment 3 bases; nucleotides outside the gene matches: 9. The CDR3 consists of 13 residues. The germline V gene has CDR1 SQVTM and CDR2 ANQGSEA. CDR3 sequence (DNA): TGCAGCGCTCAATCTCGACAGGGCTACGAGCAGTACTTC. This gives the protein CSAQSRQGYEQYF.

This clone has only a few counts. The chain recombines TRBV6-2 or TRBV6-3 with TRBJ2-1; D possibly corresponds to TRBD2 (6 bases). The CDR3 is 14 amino acids. Germline assignment: CDR1 MNHEY and CDR2 SVGEGT. The V end lost 4 bases, the J end lost 3 bases, and 10 bases lay between the germline ends. CDR3 loop: CASSWSGGYNEQFF. The CDR3 region has the DNA TGTGCCAGCAGTTGGTCCGGGGGCTACAATGAGCAGTTCTTC.

This chain uses TRBV5-4 with TRBJ1-2; 9 bases line up with TRBD1. With V trimmed by 5 bases and J by 5 bases, 4 bases remained unmatched. The CDR3 extends over 13 amino acids. Germline assignment: CDR1 SGHNT and CDR2 YYREEE (reference sequence). DNA of the CDR3: TGTGCCAGCAGTCCGACAGGGGGATATGGCTACACCTTC. It specifies CASSPTGGYGYTF.

This clone came up once. The chain couples TRBV7-2 to TRBJ2-7; D remains ambiguous. From germline, CDR1 is SGHTA and CDR2 FQGNSA. Trimming took 5 bases from V and 0 from J, leaving 11 bases between them. The CDR3 has 14 amino acids. DNA of the CDR3: TGTGCCAGCAGCCCAGGAAGGAGCTCCTACGAGCAGTACTTC. Its protein product is CASSPGRSSYEQYF.

Turning to this clone: The sample holds other DNA sequences that translate to the same CDR3. This chain connects TRBV29-1 to TRBJ2-7; D ambiguous. The CDR3 extends over 16 amino acids. V gave up 5 bases and J gave up 2 bases, with 22 bases separating them. Germline V gene sequence: CDR1 SQVTM, CDR2 ANQGSEA. In nucleotides, the CDR3 is TGCAGCGTTTCTTCGACCGGAACAGAGCCGACCTACGAGCAGTACTTC. It translates to CSVSSTGTEPTYEQYF.

This clone was counted a single time. The genes are TRBV19 and TRBJ2-2; 7 bases match TRBD2. CDR1 and CDR2 (germline): LNHDA, SQIVND (reference sequence). V lost 3 bases, J lost 6 bases, and 25 bases stayed unmatched. The CDR3 has 21 residues. This chain's CDR3 is CASSMESRGGSMRDEPGELFF. DNA of the CDR3: TGTGCCAGTAGTATGGAATCTCGGGGCGGGAGTATGAGGGACGAGCCCGGGGAGCTGTTTTTT.

The CDR3 DNA reads as TGTGCCAGCAGAGCCGGGACAGGGTCTCGCTACGAGCAGTACTTC. Its translation: CASRAGTGSRYEQYF. The chain is built from TRBV27 and TRBJ2-7, with TRBD1 matching over 9 bases. V lost 6 bases, J lost 3 bases, and 9 bases stayed unmatched. CDR1 and CDR2 (germline): MNHEY, SMNVEV (reference sequence). CDR3 length equals 15 residues.

There are a few counts of this clone. V is TRBV19 and J is TRBJ2-1; D is ambiguous. The CDR3 has 16 amino acids. Germline CDR1 is LNHDA and CDR2 is SQIVND (reference sequence). The V end lost 3 bases, the J end lost 0 bases, and 12 bases lay between the germline ends. The CDR3 protein is CASSIGPLSSYNEQFF. The CDR3 DNA reads as TGTGCCAGTAGTATTGGACCCCTAAGCTCCTACAATGAGCAGTTCTTC.

The chain carries TRBV11-2 and TRBJ2-5; maybe TRBD2 (6 bases). The length of the CDR3 is 13 residues. CDR1 is SGHAT, CDR2 FQNNGV, per germline. Trimming removed 5 bases at V and 1 base at J, with 8 bases between. The CDR3 DNA follows: TGTGCCAGCAGCCCTAGCGTCCAAGAGACCCAGTACTTC. It codes for CASSPSVQETQYF.

The chain carries TRBV9 and TRBJ2-7, with D unclear. The V end lost 2 bases, the J end lost 7 bases, and 10 bases lay between the germline ends. The CDR3 consists of 12 residues. CDR1 and CDR2 (germline): SGDLS, YYNGEE. In DNA, the CDR3 is TGTGCCAGCAGCGTCCCTGAGAGGGAGCAGTACTTC. The encoded protein is CASSVPEREQYF.

The V gene is TRBV5-1, the J gene TRBJ2-5; 16 bases align to TRBD2. Germline V lookup: CDR1 SGHRS, CDR2 YFSETQ. J was trimmed by 1 base and V by 4 bases; bases with no gene match: 7. This CDR3 is 18 amino acids long. CDR3: CASSPGLAGGPLQETQYF. The DNA of the CDR3 is TGCGCCAGCAGCCCGGGACTAGCGGGAGGGCCACTCCAAGAGACCCAGTACTTC.

The chain employs TRBV10-2 and TRBJ2-7; TRBD2 matches 9 bases. The CDR3 is 13 residues long. V dropped 4 bases and J dropped 6; count of bases not matched to a gene: 4. CDR1 is WSHSY, CDR2 SAAADI, per germline. CDR3 residues: CASSVAGASEQYF. CDR3 in DNA: TGCGCCAGCAGTGTAGCGGGAGCCAGCGAGCAGTACTTC.

This sequence joins TRBV11-3 and TRBJ2-1; tentatively, D is TRBD1 (5 bases). The germline V gene has CDR1 SGHNT and CDR2 YENEEA. V gave up 1 base and J gave up 8 bases, with 15 bases separating them. The CDR3 sequence is 15 residues long. The DNA of the CDR3 is TGTGCCAGCAGCTTAGCTCCCCGGACACGGGATGAGCAGTTCTTC. It is translated as CASSLAPRTRDEQFF.

There are a few counts of this clone. The chain joins TRBV3-1 (or the pseudogene TRBV3-2) to TRBJ2-3; 9 nucleotides align to TRBD1. After removal of 4 bases from V and 3 bases from J, the junction contained 2 bases not matched to a gene. The length of the CDR3 is 14 residues. Germline-derived CDR1 and CDR2 are LGHDT and YNNKEL (reference sequence). DNA for the CDR3: TGTGCCAGCAGCCGACAGGGGGATACAGATACGCAGTATTTT. This encodes CASSRQGDTDTQYF.

The V call is TRBV7-2, the J call TRBJ2-2, with 10 bases fitting TRBD2. The CDR3 is 17 residues long. Germline assignment: CDR1 SGHTA and CDR2 FQGNSA. J gave up 1 base and V 4 bases, and 6 bases lay outside the gene matches. The CDR3, as DNA: TGTGCCAGCAGCTGGCGGACTAGCGGTGAGAACACCGGGGAGCTGTTTTTT. This sequence encodes CASSWRTSGENTGELFF.

The chain combines TRBV28 with TRBJ2-7; perhaps TRBD2 as D (5 bases). There are 17 residues in the CDR3. Germline CDR1 MDHEN, CDR2 SYDVKM. The V end lost 3 bases, the J end lost 2 bases, and 20 bases lay between the germline ends. CDR3 sequence: CASSFSFVLGGAYEQYF. The CDR3, as DNA: TGTGCCAGCAGTTTTTCTTTCGTGCTTGGAGGTGCCTACGAGCAGTACTTC.